What follows are 23 T cell receptor beta chains derived from one specimen sequenced in a study of T cells in Graves' hyperthyroidism and ophthalmopathy. Researchers took RNA transcripts and amplified the TCR beta CDR3 regions from them. RT-PCR in the first round (using the HTBI primer set) targeted the TCR CDR3. TCRdb redid the calling of the multiplex PCR reads with MiXCR, one entry per CDR3 protein. Of 550,000 to 600,000 distinct CDR3 sequences detected, over 15% appear once; the ten largest clones hold about 17%. The specimen sequenced was blood. These receptors were taken from a woman aged 18-29 years with Graves' hyperthyroidism.

The chain links TRBV5-1 to TRBJ1-2; tentative D call: TRBD1 (6 bases). This CDR3 spans 13 amino acids. CDR1 SGHRS and CDR2 YFSETQ come from the germline V gene. Trimming cost V 6 bases and J 3 bases, with 12 bases left between them. The CDR3 reads CASTEGGYYGYTF. CDR3 nucleotides: TGCGCCAGCACCGAGGGGGGGTACTATGGCTACACCTTC.

This clonotype came up many times. The chain uses TRBV28 and TRBJ2-4; tentatively, D is TRBD1 (6 bases). The CDR3 is 16 residues long. The V end lost 5 bases, the J end lost 2 bases, and 16 bases lay between the germline ends. Per the germline V gene, CDR1 is MDHEN and CDR2 is SYDVKM. Here the CDR3 reads CASSPGEGLTKNIQYF. The CDR3, as DNA: TGTGCCAGCAGTCCAGGGGAAGGGTTGACCAAAAACATTCAGTACTTC.

This clonotype occurred many times. The V gene is TRBV7-8, the J gene TRBJ1-2; 7 positions agree with TRBD1. The CDR3 is 15 amino acids. Germline CDR1 is SGHVS and CDR2 is FQNEAQ. The trim removed 6 bases at V and 2 bases at J, leaving 9 bases unmatched. In DNA form, the CDR3 reads TGTGCCAGCAGTCCAAGGACGGGACAGAACTATGGCTACACCTTC. Its protein product is CASSPRTGQNYGYTF.

This clonotype was recorded at least ten times. The chain is built from TRBV20-1 and TRBJ2-7, with 8 bases fitting TRBD1. V was clipped by 6 bases and J by 0 bases; unmatched bases: 4. Germline V lookup: CDR1 DFQATT, CDR2 SNEGSKA (reference sequence). The CDR3 has 13 amino acids. CDR3 DNA: TGCAGTGCACCGGGACAGGACTCCTACGAGCAGTACTTC. Translated: CSAPGQDSYEQYF.

This clonotype was seen ten or more times. The chain employs TRBV30 and TRBJ2-1; D is unclear. Germline CDR1 GTSNPN, CDR2 SVGIG (reference sequence). The CDR3 spans 12 residues. Between the trimmed V and J ends, which lost 0 bases and 10 bases, there was a span of 10 bases. In DNA form, the CDR3 reads TGTGCCTGGAGTGTTATGGTGGGAGAGCAGTTCTTC. Protein sequence: CAWSVMVGEQFF.

This clonotype was observed many times. Written as DNA, the CDR3 is TGTGCCAGCAGCTTAGGTGGGACAGGGGGACAGCCCCAGCATTTT. Its translation: CASSLGGTGGQPQHF. The chain links TRBV7-2 to TRBJ1-5, with 11 nucleotides matching TRBD1. Looked up from germline, CDR1 is SGHTA and CDR2 is FQGNSA. V dropped 1 base and J dropped 7; count of bases not matched to a gene: 3. This CDR3 has 15 amino acids.

The chain links TRBV27 to TRBJ1-6; tentatively, D is TRBD1 (6 bases). Germline CDR1 and CDR2: MNHEY and SMNVEV (reference sequence). The CDR3 has 15 residues. Trimming left V 4 bases short and J 7 bases short, with 14 bases between. CDR3 loop: CASSSGDTVNSPLHF. The CDR3 DNA reads TGTGCCAGCAGTTCGGGGGACACCGTCAATTCACCCCTCCACTTT.

This clonotype has ten or more counts. V usage is TRBV12-3 or TRBV12-4 and J usage is TRBJ1-2; D unclear. Trimming stripped 3 bases from V and 4 bases from J, with 9 bases between. There are 13 residues in the CDR3. The CDR3 DNA follows: TGTGCCAGCAGTTTCCCGGGAGGCTATGGCTACACCTTC. This encodes CASSFPGGYGYTF.

This clonotype was seen more than once but under ten times. The chain couples TRBV12-5 to TRBJ2-1; the match to TRBD2 covers 11 bases. CDR3 size: 16 residues. The V gene end was trimmed by 2 bases and the J gene end by 8 bases; junction bases not matched to a gene: 8. Germline CDR1 and CDR2: LGHNT and FRNRAP. CDR3 residues: CASGLTSGSIIDEQFF. The DNA for the CDR3 is TGTGCTAGTGGTTTGACTAGCGGGAGTATTATAGATGAGCAGTTCTTC.

V and J are TRBV3-1 and TRBJ1-1, with 8 positions matching TRBD1. CDR1 and CDR2 from the germline V gene are LGHDT and YNNKEL (reference sequence). V dropped 4 bases and J dropped 4; count of bases not matched to a gene: 5. The CDR3 runs 14 residues. This CDR3 reads CASSPQDRATEAFF. CDR3 nucleotides: TGTGCCAGCAGCCCACAGGACAGGGCCACTGAAGCTTTCTTT.

At least ten counts were recorded for this clonotype. The rearrangement links TRBV2 to TRBJ2-3; D is unclear. V gave up 6 bases and J gave up 1 base, with 14 bases separating them. Germline CDR1 is SNHLY and CDR2 is FYNNEI. This CDR3 has 15 amino acids. The CDR3 is CASRETLGGTDTQYF. For the CDR3, the DNA is TGTGCCAGCAGAGAGACCCTGGGCGGCACAGATACGCAGTATTTT. Full variable domain (outside the CDR3, taken from reference TRBV2 and TRBJ2-3): EPEVTQTPSHQVTQMGQEVILRCVPISNHLYFYWYRQILGQKVEFLVSFYNNEISEKSEIFDDQFSVERPDGSNFTLKIRSTKLEDSAMYFCASRETLGGTDTQYFGPGTRLTVL.

This clonotype was picked up many times. Mismatch with germline at one junction end may stem from a read error. The genes are TRBV24-1 and TRBJ2-3, with 8 bases identical to TRBD2. Germline V CDR1 and CDR2: KGHDR, SFDVKD. There are 16 residues in the CDR3. In DNA form, the CDR3 reads TGCGCCACCAGTGACTACTTAGCGGGGAGCACAGATACGCAGTATTTT. This encodes CATSDYLAGSTDTQYF.

Ten or more counts support this clonotype. The chain has TRBV10-3 and TRBJ1-2; 7 bases align to TRBD1. Trimming took 4 bases from V and 0 from J; bases not matched to a gene: 8. In germline, CDR1 is ENHRY, CDR2 SYGVKD. The CDR3 spans 16 residues. Written as DNA, the CDR3 is TGTGCCATCAGTGCTAAAGGACAGGCAACTAACTATGGCTACACCTTC. This translates into CAISAKGQATNYGYTF.

This clonotype was found many times. This chain links TRBV20-1 with TRBJ2-7; 8 bases are a match to TRBD1. CDR3 size: 14 residues. Per germline, CDR1 DFQATT and CDR2 SNEGSKA (reference sequence). V lost 3 bases, J lost 0 bases, and 4 bases stayed unmatched. CDR3 sequence: CSASHRGSSYEQYF. CDR3 bases: TGCAGTGCTAGCCACAGGGGGAGCTCCTACGAGCAGTACTTC.

CDR3 in amino acids: CASSLDPGRGNEQFF. In DNA, the CDR3 is TGTGCCAGCAGCTTAGACCCAGGGCGCGGCAATGAGCAGTTCTTC. The J gene is TRBJ2-1, the V gene TRBV11-2; maybe TRBD1 (5 bases). Germline V gives CDR1 SGHAT, CDR2 FQNNGV. The CDR3 has 15 amino acids. With 0 bases removed from V and 6 bases from J, the gap between germline ends came to 12 bases.

This clonotype was counted many times. This chain joins TRBV2 and TRBJ1-2; TRBD1 might be the D (5 bases). CDR3 length: 14 amino acids. With 6 bases removed from V and 3 bases from J, the gap between germline ends came to 14 bases. In germline, CDR1 is SNHLY, CDR2 FYNNEI. This CDR3 is CASSWTREHYGYTF. The CDR3 DNA sequence: TGTGCCAGCAGCTGGACAAGGGAACACTATGGCTACACCTTC.

This clonotype was seen ten or more times. The chain couples TRBV18 to TRBJ1-2, with D tentatively TRBD1 (6 bases). V was pared by 3 bases and J by 8 bases, with 10 bases between. CDR3 length equals 12 residues. Germline values: CDR1 KGHSH, CDR2 LQKENI. The CDR3 DNA reads TGTGCCAGCTCACCCAGGGGAGAGGGCTACACCTTC. This codes for CASSPRGEGYTF. Full variable domain (outside the CDR3, taken from reference TRBV18 and TRBJ1-2): NAGVMQNPRHLVRRRGQEARLRCSPMKGHSHVYWYRQLPEEGLKFMVYLQKENIIDESGMPKERFSAEFPKEGPSILRIQQVVRGDSAAYFCASSPRGEGYTFGSGTRLTVV.

The chain uses TRBV4-2 and TRBJ1-4, with D perhaps matching TRBD1 (5 bases). Germline lookup yields CDR1 LGHNA and CDR2 YNFKEQ. V was cut by 1 base and J by 6 bases, with 15 bases left in between. The CDR3 spans 16 residues. For the CDR3, the DNA is TGTGCCAGCAGCCAAGTATTTCTCCAAGGGGATGAAAAACTGTTTTTT. The encoded protein is CASSQVFLQGDEKLFF.

This clonotype was seen a handful of times. The rearrangement uses TRBV29-1 and TRBJ2-3, with 9 bases lining up with TRBD2. Germline loops: CDR1 SQVTM, CDR2 ANQGSEA. The CDR3 is made up of 15 amino acids. With 3 bases clipped from V and 4 bases from J, the junction kept 8 bases outside the gene matches. The CDR3 DNA reads TGCAGCGTTGAGGTTACTAGCGGGTATTCAGATACGCAGTATTTT. Translation gives CSVEVTSGYSDTQYF.

This clonotype was found many times. This chain uses TRBV3-1 with TRBJ1-6; D is possibly TRBD1 (6 bases). This CDR3 comprises 15 residues. Germline V gene data show CDR1 as LGHDT and CDR2 as YNNKEL (reference sequence). With 1 base removed from V and 2 bases from J, the gap between germline ends came to 6 bases. CDR3 sequence (DNA): TGTGCCAGCAGCCAAGGGACAGCCTATAATTCACCCCTCCACTTT. It specifies CASSQGTAYNSPLHF.

The chain combines TRBV2 with TRBJ1-6; D possibly corresponds to TRBD1 (6 bases). Germline CDR1 reads SNHLY; CDR2 reads FYNNEI. V was trimmed by 6 bases and J by 9 bases, leaving 12 bases between them. The CDR3 runs to 13 residues. The DNA of the CDR3 is TGTGCCAGCAGATTGCAAGGGGGTTCACCCCTCCACTTT. Translating it yields CASRLQGGSPLHF.

This sequence joins TRBV30 and TRBJ1-2; D is uncertain. Trimming took off 7 bases at V and 2 bases at J, with 11 bases between the two ends. The CDR3 is 12 residues long. In germline, CDR1 is GTSNPN, CDR2 SVGIG (reference sequence). In nucleotides, the CDR3 is TGTGCCTTGGGATGGCAGAACTATGGCTACACCTTC. Its protein is CALGWQNYGYTF.

In its sample, this clonotype was seen a few times. The CDR3 nucleotides are TGTGCCACCAGCAGAGAGGGACGGAGCAATCAGCCCCAGCATTTT. Translating gives CATSREGRSNQPQHF. The rearrangement uses TRBV15 and TRBJ1-5; possibly TRBD1 for D (5 bases). Germline V CDR1 and CDR2: LNHNV, YYDKDF (reference sequence). The CDR3 contains 15 residues. The V and J ends lost 0 bases and 1 base respectively, with 7 bases between them.